The 31 T cell receptor beta chains reported below all come from one sample, sequenced in a study of T cell responses to AZD1222 COVID-19 vaccine. The assay was immunoSEQ multiplex PCR, and TCRdb's table has in-frame clones only and misses some. In the table there are around 160,000 clones, around 91% of which are singletons. The material sequenced was peripheral blood, taken on day 0 of AZD1222 vaccination. Receptors were obtained from an adult in good health.

V and J are TRBV18 and TRBJ2-5, with TRBD1 matching over 9 bases. Germline CDR1 and CDR2: KGHSH and LQKENI. The CDR3 runs 15 residues. The V gene end was trimmed by 2 bases and the J gene end by 5 bases; junction bases not matched to a gene: 6. The CDR3, as DNA: TGTGCCAGCTCACCAGAGACAGGGGGATGGGAGACCCAGTACTTC. This sequence encodes CASSPETGGWETQYF.

V gene TRBV6-2 or TRBV6-3 combines with J gene TRBJ1-1, with D hard to call. The germline V gene has CDR1 MNHEY and CDR2 SVGEGT. This CDR3 has 17 amino acids. V gave up 6 bases and J gave up 0 bases, with 20 bases separating them. This CDR3 is CASSLVGLGPLNTEAFF. The CDR3 nucleotides read TGTGCCAGCAGCCTAGTCGGCCTGGGCCCTTTGAACACTGAAGCTTTCTTT.

The rearrangement joins TRBV15 to TRBJ2-1; the D is unclear. Trimming took off 6 bases at V and 3 bases at J, with 12 bases between the two ends. The CDR3 runs 14 residues. The germline V gene has CDR1 LNHNV and CDR2 YYDKDF (reference sequence). CDR3 in amino acids: CATSKDVYYNEQFF. CDR3 sequence (DNA): TGTGCCACCAGTAAGGACGTATACTACAATGAGCAGTTCTTC.

The chain couples TRBV18 to TRBJ2-7; D unresolved. V dropped 6 bases and J dropped 3 bases, with 12 bases sitting between them. Germline CDR1 and CDR2: KGHSH and LQKENI. CDR3 size: 13 residues. CDR3 sequence: CASSTTEDYEQYF. CDR3 coding DNA: TGTGCCAGCTCGACAACTGAGGACTACGAGCAGTACTTC. Filled out from reference TRBV18 and TRBJ2-7, the complete variable domain reads NAGVMQNPRHLVRRRGQEARLRCSPMKGHSHVYWYRQLPEEGLKFMVYLQKENIIDESGMPKERFSAEFPKEGPSILRIQQVVRGDSAAYFCASSTTEDYEQYFGPGTRLTVT.

The rearrangement uses TRBV18 and TRBJ2-6, with a tentative D call TRBD2 (6 bases). The CDR3 extends over 18 amino acids. The germline gives CDR1 KGHSH, CDR2 LQKENI. Trimming left V 2 bases short and J 0 bases short, with 14 bases between. CDR3 DNA: TGTGCCAGCTCACCATTTGGGGGGACCCTCTCTGGGGCCAACGTCCTGACTTTC. Translation: CASSPFGGTLSGANVLTF.

This clone has just one count. CDR3 in amino acids: CASSLGVNTEAFF. In nucleotides, the CDR3 is TGTGCCAGCAGCTTGGGGGTGAACACTGAAGCTTTCTTT. V gene TRBV11-3 combines with J gene TRBJ1-1; D might be TRBD1 (5 bases). The V gene's germline CDR1 is SGHNT and CDR2 YENEEA. Trimming removed 3 bases from V and 0 bases from J, with 5 bases in between. The CDR3 has 13 residues.

The chain combines TRBV21-1 with TRBJ1-4. TRBV21-1 is flagged as a pseudogene. The CDR3 consists of 18 residues. The CDR3 protein is CASSPRGEGWVTNEKLFF. Here the CDR3 DNA reads TGTGCCAGCAGCCCCCGTGGGGAGGGCTGGGTGACTAATGAAAAACTGTTTTTT.

The gene calls are TRBV7-3 and TRBJ1-2, with D hard to call. CDR3 length: 13 residues. The germline V gene encodes CDR1 SGHTA and CDR2 FQGTGA. The ends were cut back, 1 base at V and 4 bases at J, with 7 bases in the middle. The CDR3 protein is CASSLIGFYGYTF. For the CDR3, the DNA is TGTGCCAGCAGCTTAATCGGGTTCTATGGCTACACCTTC.

V gene TRBV18 combines with J gene TRBJ1-2; a weak D match, TRBD1 (5 bases). CDR3 length: 16 residues. The V end lost 4 bases, the J end lost 2 bases, and 17 bases lay between the germline ends. Germline V gene data show CDR1 as KGHSH and CDR2 as LQKENI. The CDR3 nucleotides read TGTGCCAGCTCACTCCAGGGAGGGAGGTCCAACTATGGCTACACCTTC. Encoded protein: CASSLQGGRSNYGYTF.

The table lists this clone with a few counts. V usage is TRBV14 and J usage is TRBJ2-7; unclear D gene. Germline loops: CDR1 SGHDN, CDR2 FVKESK. V shed 3 bases and J shed 5 bases, with 23 bases lying between them. This CDR3 is built from 17 residues. This CDR3 reads CASSHTLLPIFAHEQYF. CDR3 in DNA: TGTGCCAGCAGCCATACGTTATTACCAATCTTCGCCCACGAGCAGTACTTC.

The CDR3, as DNA: TGTGCCAGCAGTGAAGTTAGGTGGGGTTTAGACAATGAGCAGTTCTTC. Translated: CASSEVRWGLDNEQFF. The chain carries TRBV2 and TRBJ2-1; no reliable D call. The CDR3 totals 16 residues. V lost 1 base and J lost 5, with 15 bases in between. Germline assignment: CDR1 SNHLY and CDR2 FYNNEI. Full variable domain (rest looked up from reference TRBV2 and TRBJ2-1): EPEVTQTPSHQVTQMGQEVILRCVPISNHLYFYWYRQILGQKVEFLVSFYNNEISEKSEIFDDQFSVERPDGSNFTLKIRSTKLEDSAMYFCASSEVRWGLDNEQFFGPGTRLTVL.

A single count supports this clone. This sequence joins TRBV18 and TRBJ2-7; TRBD2 matches at 8 bases. The germline V gene encodes CDR1 KGHSH and CDR2 LQKENI. The junction had 16 bases not matched to a gene; V was cut back by 5 bases and J by 7 bases. The CDR3 totals 16 residues. The chain's CDR3 is CASSYRPGTRVVEQYF. The DNA of the CDR3 is TGTGCCAGCTCATACCGTCCTGGGACTAGGGTCGTGGAGCAGTACTTC. Full variable domain (rest looked up from reference TRBV18 and TRBJ2-7): NAGVMQNPRHLVRRRGQEARLRCSPMKGHSHVYWYRQLPEEGLKFMVYLQKENIIDESGMPKERFSAEFPKEGPSILRIQQVVRGDSAAYFCASSYRPGTRVVEQYFGPGTRLTVT.

The rearrangement links TRBV9 to TRBJ2-1, with 11 bases fitting TRBD2. CDR3 length: 16 residues. Trimming cost V 4 bases and J 3 bases; bases outside gene matches: 6. Germline V gene data show CDR1 as SGDLS and CDR2 as YYNGEE. Here the CDR3 reads CASSQATSGVYNEQFF. CDR3 in DNA: TGTGCCAGCAGCCAAGCGACTAGCGGGGTCTACAATGAGCAGTTCTTC.

This clone was counted once. The chain couples TRBV19 to TRBJ1-5, with D hard to call. CDR3 length equals 13 residues. Between the trimmed V and J ends, which lost 4 bases and 4 bases, there was a span of 8 bases. Germline values: CDR1 LNHDA, CDR2 SQIVND (reference sequence). The CDR3 here is CASSTRMNQPQHF. In nucleotides, the CDR3 is TGTGCCAGTAGTACCCGAATGAATCAGCCCCAGCATTTT.

The V call is TRBV11-2, the J call TRBJ1-1; perhaps TRBD1 as D (5 bases). Germline V gene sequence: CDR1 SGHAT, CDR2 FQNNGV. This CDR3 comprises 18 residues. V lost 4 bases, J lost 0 bases, and 21 bases lay in between. The CDR3 region is CASSSIKQDRAMNTEAFF. CDR3 coding DNA: TGTGCCAGCAGCTCAATAAAACAGGACCGGGCAATGAACACTGAAGCTTTCTTT.

The gene calls are TRBV13 and TRBJ2-1; 12 bases map to TRBD1. V shed 5 bases and J 10 bases; nucleotides not matched to a gene: 9. This CDR3 has 15 residues. Germline V gives CDR1 PRHDT, CDR2 FYEKMQ (reference sequence). The CDR3, as DNA: TGTGCCAGCAGCCCCCCTGGGGGACAGGGGGCCGAGCAGTTCTTC. Its translation is CASSPPGGQGAEQFF.

The chain recombines TRBV4-2 with TRBJ2-1; the match to TRBD1 covers 7 bases. This CDR3 is 15 amino acids long. The V and J ends lost 0 bases and 5 bases, in that order; junction bases with no gene match: 4. In germline, CDR1 is LGHNA, CDR2 YNFKEQ. The CDR3 reads CASSQEGTVHNEQFF. The CDR3 nucleotides are TGTGCCAGCAGCCAAGAAGGGACAGTTCACAATGAGCAGTTCTTC.

The V call is TRBV6-6, the J call TRBJ1-5, with D maybe TRBD1 (5 bases). CDR3 length equals 15 residues. V was shortened by 2 bases and J by 7 bases, with 15 bases between the two germline ends. Germline CDR1 MNHNY, CDR2 SVGAGI (reference sequence). CDR3 amino acids: CASSYGGGGSQPQHF. CDR3 coding DNA: TGTGCCAGCAGTTACGGGGGAGGAGGGAGCCAGCCCCAGCATTTT.

The chain carries TRBV6-2 or TRBV6-3 and TRBJ2-3; D is unclear. CDR1 is MNHEY, CDR2 SVGEGT, per germline. Trimming stripped 5 bases from V and 11 bases from J, with 14 bases between. CDR3 length: 12 residues. Here the CDR3 reads CASSPRTPGQYF. CDR3 nucleotides: TGTGCCAGCAGTCCCCGAACTCCCGGGCAGTATTTT.

This chain links TRBV5-1 with TRBJ1-2, with a possible D match to TRBD1 (5 bases). Germline V gene sequence: CDR1 SGHRS, CDR2 YFSETQ. This CDR3 has 13 residues. The germline V and J ends were trimmed by 7 bases and 3 bases, with 13 bases remaining between them. The DNA of the CDR3 is TGCGCCAGCGGTTCTGACAGAGACTATGGCTACACCTTC. Residues: CASGSDRDYGYTF.

The V and J genes are TRBV7-3 and TRBJ2-2, with 10 bases aligning to TRBD1. The CDR3 totals 16 residues. The germline gives CDR1 SGHTA, CDR2 FQGTGA. V gave up 5 bases and J gave up 7 bases; unmatched junction bases: 10. The CDR3 loop reads CASSPQTGGGIGELFF. The CDR3 DNA reads TGTGCCAGCAGCCCACAGACAGGGGGCGGTATCGGGGAGCTGTTTTTT.

V and J are TRBV4-1 and TRBJ1-4; tentatively, D is TRBD1 (5 bases). The germline V gene encodes CDR1 MGHRA and CDR2 YSYEKL. The CDR3 contains 14 residues. With 1 base removed from V and 11 bases from J, the gap between germline ends came to 14 bases. For the CDR3, the DNA is TGCGCCAGCAGCCAAGGGGAGGGGCCCGGGAAACTGTTTTTT. Translation: CASSQGEGPGKLFF.

This clone has only a few counts. V is TRBV10-3 and J is TRBJ1-6, with D perhaps TRBD1 (5 bases). V was trimmed by 5 bases and J by 1 base, leaving 12 bases between them. Germline CDR1 reads ENHRY; CDR2 reads SYGVKD. The CDR3 covers 16 residues. CDR3 residues: CAISPKEGSYNSPLHF. The DNA for the CDR3 is TGTGCCATCAGTCCAAAAGAGGGGTCCTATAATTCACCCCTCCACTTT.

The rearrangement uses TRBV5-1 and TRBJ2-7, with TRBD1 as a possible D gene (6 bases). The CDR3 length is 14 residues. The V end lost 0 bases, the J end lost 2 bases, and 9 bases lay between the germline ends. Looked up from germline, CDR1 is SGHRS and CDR2 is YFSETQ. Here the CDR3 reads CASSLGTDTYEQYF. DNA of the CDR3: TGCGCCAGCAGCTTGGGGACAGACACCTACGAGCAGTACTTC.

This chain uses TRBV27 with TRBJ1-1; D uncertain. There are 14 residues in the CDR3. Trimming removed 3 bases at V and 7 bases at J, with 15 bases between. Per the germline V gene, CDR1 is MNHEY and CDR2 is SMNVEV (reference sequence). CDR3 bases: TGTGCCAGCAGTTTCCTCGGCCGCGGTGATGAAGCTTTCTTT. It codes for CASSFLGRGDEAFF.

This CDR3 reads CASKGSGDQPQHF. CDR3 coding DNA: TGTGCCAGCAAAGGGTCTGGAGATCAGCCCCAGCATTTT. J is TRBJ1-5 and V is TRBV12-3 or TRBV12-4; D not resolved. V lost 7 bases and J lost 5, with 12 bases in between. This CDR3 comprises 13 residues.

This sequence joins TRBV4-3 and TRBJ2-7; D unclear. This CDR3 region has 13 residues. Per the germline V gene, CDR1 is LGHNA and CDR2 is YSLEER. V lost 4 bases, J lost 6 bases, and 13 bases lay in between. This chain's CDR3 is CASSPSLVGEQYF. The CDR3, as DNA: TGCGCCAGCAGCCCTTCTTTAGTCGGCGAGCAGTACTTC.

The J gene is TRBJ2-3, the V gene TRBV7-2; 8 bases align to TRBD2. The CDR3 is 16 residues long. Germline CDR1 is SGHTA and CDR2 is FQGNSA. The junction had 10 bases not matched to a gene; V was cut back by 3 bases and J by 5 bases. CDR3 DNA: TGTGCCAGCAGCTTGGGGTTACGGGGGGGCCAAGATACGCAGTATTTT. Its translation: CASSLGLRGGQDTQYF.

As concerns this clone: The identical CDR3 is also encoded by other nucleotide sequences in the sample. V usage is TRBV20-1 and J usage is TRBJ2-7; D not certain. Deletions cut 6 bases from V and 0 bases from J, with 6 bases between. The CDR3 has 11 amino acids. Germline V gene data show CDR1 as DFQATT and CDR2 as SNEGSKA (reference sequence). The CDR3 sequence: CSARSSYEQYF. The CDR3 DNA follows: TGCAGTGCGAGGAGCTCCTACGAGCAGTACTTC.

The chain is built from TRBV10-3 and TRBJ1-6, with 8 bases lining up with TRBD1. J was trimmed by 7 bases and V by 10 bases; bases with no gene match: 6. This CDR3 contains 13 residues. Germline values: CDR1 ENHRY, CDR2 SYGVKD. The CDR3 sequence is CASGQGENSPLHF. In DNA form, the CDR3 reads TGTGCCAGCGGACAGGGCGAGAATTCACCCCTCCACTTT.

The chain couples TRBV4-3 to TRBJ2-7; TRBD1 or TRBD2 may be the D gene (5 bases each). V shed 8 bases and J shed 5 bases, with 25 bases lying between them. The CDR3 has 16 amino acids. CDR1 and CDR2 from the germline V gene are LGHNA and YSLEER. The CDR3 reads CASAPGRSHFFDEQYF. The CDR3 DNA reads as TGCGCCAGCGCACCGGGACGTAGCCATTTCTTCGACGAGCAGTACTTC.